A selection of T cell receptor beta chains follows, all from one sample in a study of blood T cell repertoires in COVID-19. Sequenced by immunoSEQ multiplex PCR; TCRdb stores in-frame clones only, minus some. The sample yields 95,000 to 120,000 clones, around four fifths seen once. Input material: peripheral blood. Receptors originate from a woman aged 40 to 55 with acute or convalescent COVID-19. CDR3s include the opening cysteine and the closing phenylalanine or tryptophan. D genes are given only for firm matches. Rows may omit the clone size; those that give it use once, few, many or a size class.

TRBJ2-3	TRBV19	TRBD2	-	TGTGCCAGTAGCGATCTAGCGGGGGGGCGAAATACGCAGTATTTT	CASSDLAGGRNTQYF
TRBJ2-7	TRBV6-6	TRBD2	-	TGTGCCACGGGGGGAGGGCCGGACGAGCAGTACTTC	CATGGGPDEQYF
TRBJ2-1	TRBV5-1	TRBD2	-	TGCGCCAGCAGCTCAAGGACTAGCGGGGTGAATGAGCAGTTCTTC	CASSSRTSGVNEQFF
TRBJ2-7	TRBV15	-	few	TGTGCCACCAGCAGAGAACTAGCCTACGAGCAGTACTTC	CATSRELAYEQYF
TRBJ2-6	TRBV3-1/TRBV3-2	TRBD1	-	TGTGCCAGCAGCCAAGCGGGACAGGGGCTCGGGGCCAACGTCCTGACTTTC	CASSQAGQGLGANVLTF
TRBJ1-4	TRBV21-1	-	-	TGTGCCAGCAGCAACGGTGGTAAAACTAATGAAAAACTGTTTTTT	CASSNGGKTNEKLFF
TRBJ1-2	TRBV9	TRBD1	few	TGTGCCAGCAGCGCACAGGGGGCTACGGGTGGCTACACCTTC	CASSAQGATGGYTF
TRBJ1-1	TRBV9	TRBD1	-	TGTGCCAGCAGCCAACTACCCGGGACAGAAAACACTGAAGCTTTCTTT	CASSQLPGTENTEAFF
TRBJ1-2	TRBV27	TRBD1	-	TGTGCCAGCAGCCTGACAGGGTTGGGCGGCTACACCTTC	CASSLTGLGGYTF
TRBJ1-4	TRBV5-1	-	-	TGCGCCAGCCGGGCGGGCACAACTAATGAAAAACTGTTTTTT	CASRAGTTNEKLFF
TRBJ1-5	TRBV7-2	-	-	TGTGCCAGCAGCTTAGACTTAGGGGGTCAGCCCCAGCATTTT	CASSLDLGGQPQHF
TRBJ2-2	TRBV4-1	-	-	TGCGCCAGCAGCCAAGCCGACAGGCCCGGGGAGCTGTTTTTT	CASSQADRPGELFF
TRBJ1-3	TRBV7-8	-	few	TGTGCCAGCAGCTCCCGAGAGTACGGGAGCTCTGGAAACACCATATATTTT	CASSSREYGSSGNTIYF
TRBJ2-1	TRBV15	TRBD1	-	TGTGCCACCAGCAGGGGACAGGGGAACCATGAGCAGTTCTTC	CATSRGQGNHEQFF
TRBJ1-5	TRBV3-1/TRBV3-2	TRBD1	-	TGCGCCAGCAGCCAAGGGACAGGGGACGTTCAGCCCCAGCATTTT	CASSQGTGDVQPQHF
TRBJ2-7	TRBV15	-	once	TGTGCCACCAGCAGAGATCCAGGGGGGAGCTACGAGCAGTACTTC	CATSRDPGGSYEQYF
TRBJ1-5	TRBV19	-	-	TGTGCCAGTACCCCCGACAGGTTTAATCAGCCCCAGCATTTT	CASTPDRFNQPQHF
TRBJ2-7	TRBV11-2	-	-	TGTGCCAGCAGCCCGGTCTACGAGCAGTACTTC	CASSPVYEQYF
TRBJ2-5	TRBV28	-	once	TGTGCCAGCACTTTGTGGGGGCTACAAGAGACCCAGTACTTC	CASTLWGLQETQYF
TRBJ2-1	TRBV11-2	TRBD2	once	TGTGCCAGCAGCCGAGGGGTAGCGGGTAATGAGCAGTTCTTC	CASSRGVAGNEQFF
TRBJ1-6	TRBV12-5	TRBD1	-	TGTGCTAGTGGTTTGGGAAAAGGGACAGGGAACCTATCCTATAATTCACCCCTCCACTTT	CASGLGKGTGNLSYNSPLHF
TRBJ1-5	TRBV12-5	TRBD1	-	TGTGCTAGTGCCACCGGGACAGGGCCTAATCAGCCCCAGCATTTT	CASATGTGPNQPQHF
TRBJ2-2	TRBV18	TRBD2	-	TGTGCCAGCTCCCGGGGACTAGCCAACACCGGGGAGCTGTTTTTT	CASSRGLANTGELFF
TRBJ2-7	TRBV3-1/TRBV3-2	TRBD1	-	TGTGCCAGCAGCCTCCAGGGACAGGGGTCTTCCTACGAGCAGTACTTC	CASSLQGQGSSYEQYF
TRBJ1-1	TRBV7-2	-	-	TGTGCCAGCAGCCAGACAGCAAATATGAACACTGAAGCTTTCTTT	CASSQTANMNTEAFF
TRBJ2-7	TRBV30	-	-	TGTGCCTGGAGTGGGATGCGGGGCGAGCAGTACTTC	CAWSGMRGEQYF
TRBJ1-1	TRBV25-1	-	-	TGTGCCAGCAGTGACGACAGTCATGGCTATAACACTGAAGCTTTCTTT	CASSDDSHGYNTEAFF
TRBJ2-1	TRBV30	-	-	TGTGCCTGGAACGCGGGGAAATCCTACAATGAGCAGTTCTTC	CAWNAGKSYNEQFF
TRBJ2-7	TRBV6-5	-	-	TGTGCCAGCGCAGACGGACTCGAGCAGTACTTC	CASADGLEQYF
TRBJ2-4	TRBV11-2	-	-	TGTGCCAGCAGAACAGGGATGGGGGCCAAAAACATTCAGTACTTC	CASRTGMGAKNIQYF
TRBJ1-6	TRBV7-2	-	-	TGTGCCAGCAGCTTGGAGGGTCCGAATCCCTACTATAATTCACCCCTCCACTTT	CASSLEGPNPYYNSPLHF
TRBJ2-7	TRBV5-1	TRBD2	once	TGCGCCAGCAGCTTGGGGCGGGGGGTAGACGAGCAGTACTTC	CASSLGRGVDEQYF
TRBJ1-1	TRBV19	-	-	TGTGCCAGTAGTATTACTCCTGAGACTGAAGCTTTCTTT	CASSITPETEAFF
TRBJ2-7	TRBV5-1	TRBD2	-	TGCGCCAGCAGCCGAACGCAAAGCGGGGGGGCTCTCTACGAGCAGTACTTC	CASSRTQSGGALYEQYF
TRBJ1-2	TRBV5-3	TRBD1	-	TGTGCCAGAAGCTGGACAGGGCGCCCTTATGGCTACACCTTC	CARSWTGRPYGYTF
TRBJ1-3	TRBV11-2	-	-	TGTGCCAGCAGCTTGCGGATCTCTGGAAACACCATATATTTT	CASSLRISGNTIYF
TRBJ1-6	TRBV5-1	TRBD1	-	TGCGCCAGCAGCTTGGGATTGGGACAGGGTTGGTCACCCCTCCACTTT	CASSLGLGQGWSPLHF
TRBJ1-1	TRBV28	-	-	TGTGCCAGCAGTTTTTCAGGGGCCTACACTGAAGCTTTCTTT	CASSFSGAYTEAFF
TRBJ1-2	TRBV18	-	-	TGTGCCAGCTCACCACCTATCCACAGAATTTACTATGGCTACACCTTC	CASSPPIHRIYYGYTF
TRBJ1-1	TRBV7-8	-	-	TGTGCCAGCAGCTTAATCGGGGTCGTTTCAGCTTTCTTT	CASSLIGVVSAFF
TRBJ2-1	TRBV6-9	TRBD1	-	TGTGCCAGCAGTTATTCGGACAGGGGGCCCGACAATGAGCAGTTCTTC	CASSYSDRGPDNEQFF
TRBJ1-5	TRBV2	-	-	TGTGCCAGCAGTGAAGAAGGGAGGCAGCCCCAGCATTTT	CASSEEGRQPQHF
TRBJ1-3	TRBV19	TRBD1	-	TGTGCCAGCAGGGGGACAGGTTCCGGAAACACCATATATTTT	CASRGTGSGNTIYF
TRBJ2-3	TRBV25-1	-	-	TGTGCCAGCAGTGGGGAAGGGGGAACTACGCAGTATTTT	CASSGEGGTTQYF
TRBJ1-3	TRBV30	TRBD1	-	TGTGCCTGGAGTGTAGGGGGCCAGGCCCACTCTGGAAACACCATATATTTT	CAWSVGGQAHSGNTIYF
TRBJ1-5	TRBV6-6	TRBD1	-	TGTGCCAGCAGTCGAGACAGGGGGTTTGGAGGTGATCAGCCCCAGCATTTT	CASSRDRGFGGDQPQHF
TRBJ1-5	TRBV15	-	-	TGTGCCACCAGCAGAGAGACCTTGGGAGACGGCAATCAGCCCCAGCATTTT	CATSRETLGDGNQPQHF
TRBJ1-2	TRBV6-1	-	-	TGTGCCAGCAGTGAGGGGGGAGCTAACTATGGCTACACCTTC	CASSEGGANYGYTF
TRBJ1-1	TRBV29-1	-	once	TGCAGCGTTGAAGATCTTCGTGACACTGAAGCTTTCTTT	CSVEDLRDTEAFF
TRBJ1-4	TRBV9	TRBD1	-	TGTGCCAGCAGCGTCCGACAGGGAAGTGGGGAAAAACTGTTTTTT	CASSVRQGSGEKLFF
TRBJ2-3	TRBV7-2	-	few	TGTGCCAGCAGCTTGGGGACTCTGTTGGATACGCAGTATTTT	CASSLGTLLDTQYF
TRBJ1-1	TRBV6-5	-	-	TGTGCCACCCTTCGGGGGGACACTCGGAACACTGAAGCTTTCTTT	CATLRGDTRNTEAFF